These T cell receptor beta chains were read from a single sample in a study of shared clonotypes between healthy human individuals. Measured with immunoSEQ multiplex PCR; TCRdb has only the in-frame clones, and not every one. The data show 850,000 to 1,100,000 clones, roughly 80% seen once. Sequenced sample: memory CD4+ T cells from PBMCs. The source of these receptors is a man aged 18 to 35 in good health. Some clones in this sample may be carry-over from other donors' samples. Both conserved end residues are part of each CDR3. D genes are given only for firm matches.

TGTGCCAGCAGCTTATCCGGAGTGGGAGATCAGCCCCAGCATTTT	CASSLSGVGDQPQHF	TRBV7-9	TRBJ1-5	NA
TGCAGTGCTTGGATGACAGAAGGCTACACCTTC	CSAWMTEGYTF	TRBV20-1	TRBJ1-2	NA
TGCGCCAGCAGCGCCCAGCCTTCGGGGGGCTCCTACAATGAGCAGTTCTTC	CASSAQPSGGSYNEQFF	TRBV4-1	TRBJ2-1	TRBD2
TGTGCCAGCTCACCAGGGGGCCTCTCTGGGGCCAACGTCCTGACTTTC	CASSPGGLSGANVLTF	TRBV18	TRBJ2-6	NA
TGCGCCAGCAGAGGGGGACAGGTCTTTAATGAAAAACTGTTTTTT	CASRGGQVFNEKLFF	TRBV5-1	TRBJ1-4	TRBD1
TGTGCCACAAGGCGGACGTGGGGCAATCAGCCCCAGCATTTT	CATRRTWGNQPQHF	TRBV6-5	TRBJ1-5	NA
TGTGCCAGCAGCTTGACCCTAGCGGGAGGGGGTGAGCAGTTCTTC	CASSLTLAGGGEQFF	TRBV5-4	TRBJ2-1	TRBD2
TGTGCCAGCGGTTCTCGGACGACGAAGGCCTTC	CASGSRTTKAF	TRBV28	TRBJ1-2	NA
TGTGCCAGCAGAGCTAGGACAGGGGCACCGCTGTTTTTT	CASRARTGAPLFF	TRBV28	TRBJ1-4	TRBD1
TGCAGCGTTGCCTCAACGGCGGGCACAGATACGCAGTATTTT	CSVASTAGTDTQYF	TRBV29-1	TRBJ2-3	NA
TGTGCCAGCAGTTTGGAGGGCTTGGGTACCGGGGAGCTGTTTTTT	CASSLEGLGTGELFF	TRBV27	TRBJ2-2	NA
TGTACCTGGAGTCGGGGGAGCTCCTACGAGCAGTACTTC	CTWSRGSSYEQYF	TRBV30	TRBJ2-7	NA
TGCGCCAGCAGCTTGGCCCCCGGGACCCCAGCAGATACGCAGTATTTT	CASSLAPGTPADTQYF	TRBV5-1	TRBJ2-3	NA